The clone carrying this T cell receptor beta chain was seen more than once but under ten times. The data were taken from a study of blood T cell repertoires in COVID-19. Overall study: The study drew acute and convalescent COVID-19 samples from the United States, Italy and Spain. PBMCs, B-cell-depleted T cells, or T cells were the source of the cDNA or gDNA that made up the material.

TCRdb keeps only in-frame clones here, not all; method: immunoSEQ multiplex PCR. The sample shows about 87,000 clones, about 83% of them seen only once. CDR3 length: 13 amino acids. V gave up 1 base and J gave up 6 bases, with 7 bases separating them. The germline V gene encodes CDR1 SEHNR and CDR2 FQNEAQ (reference sequence). This chain connects TRBV7-9 to TRBJ1-5; D call uncertain. The clonotype comes from a woman aged 70-85 years with acute or convalescent COVID-19. The sequenced material came from peripheral blood. The CDR3 loop reads CASSLDSSQPQHF. CDR3 in DNA: TGTGCCAGCAGCTTAGACAGCTCTCAGCCCCAGCATTTT. Combining the CDR3 with reference TRBV7-9 and TRBJ1-5 gives the whole variable domain DTGVSQNPRHKITKRGQNVTFRCDPISEHNRLYWYRQTLGQGPEFLTYFQNEAQLEKSRLLSDRFSAERPKGSFSTLEIQRTEQGDSAMYLCASSLDSSQPQHFGDGTRLSIL.